One sample yielded the 2 T cell receptor beta chains listed below, sequenced in a study of blood T cell repertoires in COVID-19. Profiling relied on immunoSEQ multiplex PCR, and the TCRdb table lists in-frame clones only, not all of them. The profile shows 250,000 to 300,000 clones, approximately 87% of them singletons. Sequencing was performed on peripheral blood. All receptors derive from a woman aged 25 to 39 with COVID-19, enrolled during active disease.

The sample holds a few counts of this clone. V is TRBV9 and J is TRBJ2-2; TRBD1 aligns across 9 bases. There are 17 residues in the CDR3. V shed 0 bases and J 4 bases; nucleotides not matched to a gene: 7. Germline V gene sequence: CDR1 SGDLS, CDR2 YYNGEE. DNA for the CDR3: TGTGCCAGCAGCGTAGGCCGGTGGACAGGGGCCACCGGGGAGCTGTTTTTT. Amino acid sequence: CASSVGRWTGATGELFF.

This chain joins TRBV21-1 and TRBJ1-2. TRBV21-1 is a pseudogene locus. The CDR3 length is 20 residues. Here the CDR3 DNA reads TGTGCCAGCAGCAACAAAGCCCAAATCCTCACATCGGCGGGGGGTCATGGCTACACCTTC. As protein: CASSNKAQILTSAGGHGYTF.